The TCR beta chain under discussion was sequenced for a study of neurological immune-mediated disorders. This clonotype occurred many times. Trimming took 5 bases from V and 4 from J; bases not matched to a gene: 12. The CDR3 spans 15 residues. Germline CDR1 and CDR2: DFQATT and SNEGSKA (reference sequence). One entry per CDR3 protein results from TCRdb running MiXCR on the 5' RACE reads. The table shows fewer than 85,000 distinct CDR3 sequences, with 5% to 5.5% occurring only once. Sequences were obtained from PBMCs. This chain connects TRBV20-1 to TRBJ2-7; 9 nucleotides match TRBD1. The receptor's source is a woman in her thirties with multiple sclerosis. As DNA, the CDR3 is TGCAGTGCTGCCGGAGATGCGGGACAGGGTTACGAGCAGTACTTC. Translated, it gives CSAAGDAGQGYEQYF.